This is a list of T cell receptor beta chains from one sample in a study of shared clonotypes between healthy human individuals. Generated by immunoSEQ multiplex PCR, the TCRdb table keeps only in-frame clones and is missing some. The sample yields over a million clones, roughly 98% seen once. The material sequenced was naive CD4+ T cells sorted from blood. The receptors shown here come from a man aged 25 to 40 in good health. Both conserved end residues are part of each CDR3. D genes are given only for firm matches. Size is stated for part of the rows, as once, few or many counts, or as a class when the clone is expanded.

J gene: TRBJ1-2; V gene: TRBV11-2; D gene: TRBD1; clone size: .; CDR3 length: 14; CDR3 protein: CASSLAGGRIGYTF; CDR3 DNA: TGTGCCAGCAGCTTAGCAGGGGGACGGATTGGCTACACCTTC
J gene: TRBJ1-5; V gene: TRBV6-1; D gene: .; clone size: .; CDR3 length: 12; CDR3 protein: CASQLKNQPQHF; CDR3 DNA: TGTGCCAGCCAACTTAAGAATCAGCCCCAGCATTTT
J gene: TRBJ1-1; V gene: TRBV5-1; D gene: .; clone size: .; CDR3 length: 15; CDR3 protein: CASREGVSRSAEAFF; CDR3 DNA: TGCGCCAGCAGGGAAGGGGTTTCCAGGAGCGCTGAAGCTTTCTTT
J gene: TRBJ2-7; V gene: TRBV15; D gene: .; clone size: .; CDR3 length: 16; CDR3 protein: CATSVPSRIDHFEQYF; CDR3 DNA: TGTGCCACCAGCGTCCCATCCCGGATCGATCACTTCGAGCAGTACTTC
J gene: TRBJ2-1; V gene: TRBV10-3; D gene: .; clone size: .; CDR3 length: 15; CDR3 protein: CAISEFSGTYNEQFF; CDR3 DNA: TGTGCCATCAGTGAGTTTAGCGGTACCTACAATGAGCAGTTCTTC
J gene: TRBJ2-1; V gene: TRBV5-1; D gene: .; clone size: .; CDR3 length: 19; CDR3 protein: CASSLWRGPTGISGNEQFF; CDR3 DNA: TGCGCCAGCAGCTTATGGAGGGGGCCTACAGGAATATCAGGAAATGAGCAGTTCTTC
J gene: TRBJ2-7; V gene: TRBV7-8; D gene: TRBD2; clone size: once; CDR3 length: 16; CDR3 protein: CASSPARLAESYEQYF; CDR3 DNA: TGTGCCAGCAGTCCCGCTAGGCTAGCGGAATCCTACGAGCAGTACTTC
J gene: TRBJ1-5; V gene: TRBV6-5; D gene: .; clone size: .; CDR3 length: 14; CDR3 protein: CASSYGEDGQPQHF; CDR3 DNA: TGTGCCAGCAGTTACGGGGAGGACGGGCAGCCCCAGCATTTT
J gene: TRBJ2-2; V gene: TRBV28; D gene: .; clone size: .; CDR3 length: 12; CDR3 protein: CASSSYTGELFF; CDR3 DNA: TGTGCCAGCAGTTCGTACACCGGGGAGCTGTTTTTT
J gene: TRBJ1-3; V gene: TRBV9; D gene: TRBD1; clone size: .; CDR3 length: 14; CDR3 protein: CASSKEGAHYTIYF; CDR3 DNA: TGTGCCAGCAGCAAAGAGGGGGCGCATTACACCATATATTTT
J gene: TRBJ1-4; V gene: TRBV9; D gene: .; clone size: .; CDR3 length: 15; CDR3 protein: CASSPNPTTNEKLFF; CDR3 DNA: TGTGCCAGCAGCCCGAACCCTACAACTAATGAAAAACTGTTTTTT
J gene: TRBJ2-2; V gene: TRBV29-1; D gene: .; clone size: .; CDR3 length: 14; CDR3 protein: CSVGWTANTGELFF; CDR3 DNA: TGCAGCGTGGGATGGACAGCAAACACCGGGGAGCTGTTTTTT
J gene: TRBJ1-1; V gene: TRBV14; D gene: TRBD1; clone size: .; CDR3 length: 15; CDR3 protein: CASSLLDRGQTEAFF; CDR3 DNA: TGTGCCAGCAGCCTTCTGGACAGGGGACAGACTGAAGCTTTCTTT
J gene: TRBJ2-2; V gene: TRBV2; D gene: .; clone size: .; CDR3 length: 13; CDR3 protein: CASSQRTVGELFF; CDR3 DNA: TGTGCCAGCAGCCAACGCACAGTCGGGGAGCTGTTTTTT
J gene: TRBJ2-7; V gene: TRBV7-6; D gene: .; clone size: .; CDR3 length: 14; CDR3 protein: CASGGRDPIAEQYF; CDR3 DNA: TGTGCCAGCGGGGGGCGGGATCCAATTGCCGAGCAGTACTTC
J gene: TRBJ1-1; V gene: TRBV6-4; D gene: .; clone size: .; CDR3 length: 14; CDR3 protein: CASGGATIDTEAFF; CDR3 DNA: TGTGCCAGCGGCGGGGCTACTATAGACACTGAAGCTTTCTTT
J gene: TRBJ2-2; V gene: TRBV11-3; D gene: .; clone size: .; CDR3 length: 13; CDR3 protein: CASSRKNTGELFF; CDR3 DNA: TGTGCCAGCAGCCGGAAGAACACCGGGGAGCTGTTTTTT
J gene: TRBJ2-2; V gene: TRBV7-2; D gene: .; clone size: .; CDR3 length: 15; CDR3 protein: CASSLIGTNTGELFF; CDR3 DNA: TGTGCCAGCAGCTTAATTGGGACGAACACCGGGGAGCTGTTTTTT
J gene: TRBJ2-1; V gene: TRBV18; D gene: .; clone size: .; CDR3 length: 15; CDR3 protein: CASSSGGSSYNEQFF; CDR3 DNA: TGTGCCAGCTCATCGGGCGGAAGCTCCTACAATGAGCAGTTCTTC
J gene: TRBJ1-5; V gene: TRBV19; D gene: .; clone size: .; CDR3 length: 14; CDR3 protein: CASSMGVDLATQHF; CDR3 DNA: TGTGCCAGTAGTATGGGAGTTGACCTAGCGACCCAGCATTTT
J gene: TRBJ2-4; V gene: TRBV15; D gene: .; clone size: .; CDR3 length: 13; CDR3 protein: CATSNSGRDIQYF; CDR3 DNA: TGTGCCACCAGCAATTCAGGGCGGGACATTCAGTACTTC
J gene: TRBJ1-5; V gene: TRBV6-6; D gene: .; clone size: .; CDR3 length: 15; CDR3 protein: CASSYGGEGNQPQHF; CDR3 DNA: TGTGCCAGCAGTTATGGGGGGGAGGGCAATCAGCCCCAGCATTTT
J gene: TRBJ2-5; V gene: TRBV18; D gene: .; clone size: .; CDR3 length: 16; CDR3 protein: CASSPSPLGGQETQYF; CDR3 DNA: TGTGCCAGCTCACCATCGCCGTTAGGGGGACAAGAGACCCAGTACTTC
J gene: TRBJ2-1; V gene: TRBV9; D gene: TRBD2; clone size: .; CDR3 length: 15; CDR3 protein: CASGVGLAGGDEQFF; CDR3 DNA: TGTGCCAGCGGAGTGGGACTAGCGGGAGGTGATGAGCAGTTCTTC
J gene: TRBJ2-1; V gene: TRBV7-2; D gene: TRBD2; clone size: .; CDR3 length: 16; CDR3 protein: CASSPVGTSGYNEQFF; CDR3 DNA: TGTGCCAGCAGCCCCGTAGGGACTAGCGGATACAATGAGCAGTTCTTC
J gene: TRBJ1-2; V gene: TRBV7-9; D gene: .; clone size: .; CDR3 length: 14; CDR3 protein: CASSLGAENYGYTF; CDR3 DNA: TGTGCCAGCAGCTTAGGGGCAGAAAACTATGGCTACACCTTC